This passage covers 18 T cell receptor beta chains from one sample sequenced in a study of OX40 agonist ivuxolimab in advanced cancers. Generated by immunoSEQ multiplex PCR, the TCRdb table keeps only in-frame clones and is missing some. Seen here are about 22,000 clones, 85% to 90% observed once, and the top ten hold approximately 30%. The sequenced sample was CD4+ or CD8+ T cells sorted from blood, obtained in a trial of the OX40 agonist ivuxolimab. These receptors came from an adult with an advanced solid tumor such as melanoma, head and neck, liver or kidney cancer.

V and J are TRBV11-3 and TRBJ2-7; 8 bases are a match to TRBD1. Germline trimming cut 5 bases from V and 4 bases from J; bases unmatched to any gene: 13. This CDR3 has 16 amino acids. The germline CDR1 and CDR2 sequences are SGHNT and YENEEA. CDR3 coding DNA: TGTGCCAGCAGCCCCCGACAGGGGTTACCGTTATACGAGCAGTACTTC. Its protein is CASSPRQGLPLYEQYF.

The genes are TRBV19 and TRBJ1-6; 8 positions match TRBD1. The V gene's germline CDR1 is LNHDA and CDR2 SQIVND (reference sequence). CDR3 size: 14 residues. Trimming cost V 4 bases and J 9 bases; bases outside gene matches: 5. The CDR3: CASSKGQGGSPLHF. Written as DNA, the CDR3 is TGTGCCAGTAGTAAAGGACAGGGCGGTTCACCCCTCCACTTT.

V is TRBV28 and J is TRBJ2-1, with 7 bases fitting TRBD1. With 4 bases clipped from V and 5 bases from J, the junction kept 2 bases outside the gene matches. Looked up from germline, CDR1 is MDHEN and CDR2 is SYDVKM. The CDR3 has 13 amino acids. CDR3 sequence reads: CASSWDSHNEQFF. The CDR3 DNA is TGTGCCAGCAGTTGGGACAGCCACAATGAGCAGTTCTTC.

The J gene is TRBJ2-7, the V gene TRBV6-5, with 8 nucleotides matching TRBD1. The V gene end was trimmed by 2 bases and the J gene end by 3 bases; junction bases not matched to a gene: 9. CDR3 length equals 16 residues. The germline CDR1 and CDR2 sequences are MNHEY and SVGAGI. The CDR3 here is CASSYVVRGRSYEQYF. The DNA for the CDR3 is TGTGCCAGCAGTTACGTCGTCAGGGGGCGCAGCTACGAGCAGTACTTC.

V is TRBV10-1 and J is TRBJ2-2, with D unclear. The CDR3 has 12 amino acids. Trimming stripped 2 bases from V and 6 bases from J, with 4 bases between. From germline, CDR1 is WNHNN and CDR2 SYGVQD (reference sequence). This chain's CDR3 is CASSEGAGELFF. CDR3 DNA: TGCGCCAGCAGTGAGGGCGCCGGGGAGCTGTTTTTT.

The V gene is TRBV6-5, the J gene TRBJ2-7; D is ambiguous. Deletions cut 4 bases from V and 2 bases from J, with 3 bases between. The CDR3 has 11 residues. Germline V lookup: CDR1 MNHEY, CDR2 SVGAGI. The CDR3: CASSSTYEQYF. CDR3 DNA: TGTGCCAGCAGTTCCACCTACGAGCAGTACTTC.

J is TRBJ2-1 and V is TRBV27; D may be TRBD1 (5 bases). The CDR3 length is 15 residues. V lost 2 bases to trimming and J lost 1 base, with 9 bases between them. CDR1 MNHEY and CDR2 SMNVEV come from the germline V gene (reference sequence). CDR3 nucleotide sequence: TGTGCCAGCAGTTTAGGGGCGGTATCCTACAATGAGCAGTTCTTC. Residues: CASSLGAVSYNEQFF.

The gene calls are TRBV9 and TRBJ1-2, with TRBD1 matching over 8 bases. Losses at the gene ends were 4 bases for V and 7 bases for J; bases not matched to a gene: 3. In germline, CDR1 is SGDLS, CDR2 YYNGEE. CDR3 length: 12 residues. CDR3 coding DNA: TGTGCCAGCAGCCCTACAGGGGGTGGCTACACCTTC. This translates into CASSPTGGGYTF.

The gene calls are TRBV27 and TRBJ1-5, with D maybe TRBD1 (6 bases). Germline V CDR1 and CDR2: MNHEY, SMNVEV (reference sequence). Between the trimmed V and J ends, which lost 6 bases and 2 bases, there was a span of 14 bases. The CDR3 spans 15 residues. The CDR3 region has the DNA TGTGCCAGCAGCCGGCTGGGACACGGCAATCAGCCCCAGCATTTT. It translates to CASSRLGHGNQPQHF.

This clone was seen only a few times. V usage is TRBV2 and J usage is TRBJ2-7; the match to TRBD1 covers 8 bases. Looked up from germline, CDR1 is SNHLY and CDR2 is FYNNEI. This CDR3 has 17 amino acids. V was pared by 2 bases and J by 3 bases, with 12 bases of the junction left unmatched. The CDR3 nucleotides are TGTGCCAGCAGTGAATATCGCGTAGACAGGGGAAACTACGAGCAGTACTTC. Translation: CASSEYRVDRGNYEQYF.

V and J are TRBV7-2 and TRBJ2-3; 8 bases align to TRBD2. This CDR3 region has 16 residues. J was trimmed by 1 base and V by 3 bases; bases with no gene match: 6. Germline lookup yields CDR1 SGHTA and CDR2 FQGNSA. CDR3 sequence reads: CASSFGLASRTDTQYF. The CDR3 DNA sequence: TGTGCCAGCAGCTTCGGACTAGCTTCCCGCACAGATACGCAGTATTTT. The full variable domain, in which reference TRBV7-2 and TRBJ2-3 provide the parts outside the CDR3, is GAGVSQSPSNKVTEKGKDVELRCDPISGHTALYWYRQSLGQGLEFLIYFQGNSAPDKSGLPSDRFSAERTGGSVSTLTIQRTQQEDSAVYLCASSFGLASRTDTQYFGPGTRLTVL.

This clone has ten or more counts. The rearrangement uses TRBV7-2 and TRBJ2-1; D is unclear. CDR1 and CDR2 (germline): SGHTA, FQGNSA. The CDR3 loop spans 13 amino acids. V was clipped by 1 base and J by 9 bases, with 10 bases between them. For the CDR3, the DNA is TGTGCCAGCAGCTTAGGAAGTTGGGTTGAGCAGTTCTTC. Its translation is CASSLGSWVEQFF.

J is TRBJ1-5 and V is TRBV28; 8 bases are a match to TRBD1. With V trimmed by 3 bases and J by 7 bases, 5 bases remained unmatched. Looked up from germline, CDR1 is MDHEN and CDR2 is SYDVKM. The CDR3 loop spans 14 amino acids. For the CDR3, the DNA is TGTGCCAGCAGTTTCTGGACAGGGAGACAGCCCCAGCATTTT. Its translation is CASSFWTGRQPQHF.

The chain couples TRBV2 to TRBJ1-1; a possible D gene is TRBD1 (5 bases). The V and J ends lost 3 bases and 10 bases respectively, with 15 bases between them. CDR3 length equals 13 residues. Germline assignment: CDR1 SNHLY and CDR2 FYNNEI. Here the CDR3 reads CASSEVVGVVAFF. The CDR3 DNA sequence: TGTGCCAGCAGTGAGGTGGTGGGGGTTGTAGCTTTCTTT.

The count of this clone is one. V usage is TRBV10-2 and J usage is TRBJ2-1, with TRBD2 matching over 11 bases. V shed 6 bases, J shed 4 bases, and the junction held 2 bases outside the gene matches. Germline-derived CDR1 and CDR2 are WSHSY and SAAADI. CDR3 length: 14 residues. This CDR3 reads CASSLAGGYNEQFF. CDR3 coding DNA: TGCGCCAGCAGCCTAGCGGGAGGTTACAATGAGCAGTTCTTC.

The V and J genes are TRBV9 and TRBJ1-5; D ambiguous. The CDR3 runs to 15 residues. V dropped 3 bases and J dropped 2 bases, with 12 bases sitting between them. The germline CDR1 and CDR2 sequences are SGDLS and YYNGEE. The CDR3 loop reads CASSAGGVGNQPQHF. CDR3 DNA sequence: TGTGCCAGCAGCGCCGGTGGGGTTGGCAATCAGCCCCAGCATTTT.

The chain carries TRBV2 and TRBJ1-4, with D perhaps TRBD1 (6 bases). Germline V gives CDR1 SNHLY, CDR2 FYNNEI. This CDR3 contains 15 residues. Trimming removed 7 bases from V and 3 bases from J, with 15 bases in between. The CDR3 DNA is TGTGCCAGCACCACCTGGGGGCCCTCTAATGAAAAACTGTTTTTT. Its translation: CASTTWGPSNEKLFF.

V usage is TRBV14 and J usage is TRBJ2-7; a weak D match, TRBD1 (6 bases). V was pared by 3 bases and J by 1 base, with 7 bases between. The CDR3 loop spans 13 amino acids. CDR1 and CDR2 (germline): SGHDN, FVKESK. The CDR3 here is CASSHGQSYEQYF. DNA of the CDR3: TGTGCCAGCAGCCACGGACAGTCCTACGAGCAGTACTTC.